Reported below is one T cell receptor (beta chain). No antigen is known for it. Collection yielded roughly 2.6 ml of blood per donor. Via template switching, UMIs carrying a 6-nucleotide sample barcode were introduced. Using the 5' RACE reads, TCRdb records one entry per CDR3 protein without DNA. The sample table sets out about 160,000 distinct CDR3 sequences. This sample was taken from a study of monozygotic twins with inflammatory bowel disease. General study results and limits: Relative clonotype sharing with others was diminished in IBD patients versus healthy twins, particularly with disease activity.

The CDR3 covers 11 residues. The germline V gene has CDR1 MDHEN and CDR2 SYDVKM. The clonotype originates from a human donor with ulcerative colitis or Crohn's disease, or a healthy co-twin of an affected twin (not recorded which). The chain links TRBV28 to TRBJ1-2; TCRdb picks TRBD1, but there is no DNA to check that call. Sequences were obtained from blood. The CDR3 sequence: CASSDRVGYTF.